This TCR beta chain was retrieved from a study of blood T cell repertoires in COVID-19. Study at large: There were acute and convalescent COVID-19 samples, and they came from the United States, Italy and Spain. T cells, B-cell-depleted T cells, or PBMCs supplied cDNA or gDNA.

In the source study's methods: Quantification of nucleated cells was approximated via reference gene primer amplification. Generated by immunoSEQ multiplex PCR, the TCRdb table keeps only in-frame clones and is missing some. V and J calls and clone size follow that table, whereas D and trimming were derived from the DNA. The data hold 70,000 to 75,000 clones, with roughly 80% observed a single time. CDR3 length: 16 residues. The ends lost 1 base at V and 2 bases at J; junction bases unmatched: 5. Germline V gives CDR1 SGHTA, CDR2 FQGTGA. V gene TRBV7-3 combines with J gene TRBJ2-3, with TRBD2 matching 8 bases. The sequence was obtained from a man between 70 and 80 years old with acute or convalescent COVID-19. The sequenced sample consisted of peripheral blood. The CDR3 sequence: CASSLIGGVDTDTQYF. The CDR3 DNA reads as TGTGCCAGCAGCTTAATCGGGGGGGTAGACACAGATACGCAGTATTTT.